These 8 T cell receptor beta chains were all obtained from the same sample, sequenced in a study of regulatory T cells in long-lasting Graves disease. Arm-PCR with iRepertoire HTBI primers amplified the CDR3 regions for these TCR beta libraries. MiXCR was run by TCRdb on the multiplex PCR reads, yielding one entry per CDR3 protein. There are a few hundred thousand distinct CDR3 sequences in the sample; roughly 12% occur only once, and approximately 20% lies in the top ten. Time point given: newly diagnosed GD, antithyroid drugs for less than 3 months. The TCR library was made from RNA that had been extracted from PBMCs in TRIzol. The same sample was also studied in work on T cells in Graves' hyperthyroidism and ophthalmopathy.

Sequenced material: peripheral blood mononuclear cells (PBMCs), taken at new diagnosis, from a patient treated with antithyroid drugs. The receptors derive from a woman aged 18-29 years with Graves disease.

In its sample, this clonotype was seen many times. The CDR3 DNA sequence: TGTGCCAGCAGCTTAGGGGACAGCCGTGAGACCCAGTACTTC. This codes for CASSLGDSRETQYF. The chain recombines TRBV7-9 with TRBJ2-5; 7 bases are shared with TRBD1. Losses at the gene ends were 1 base for V and 5 bases for J; bases not matched to a gene: 4. The length of the CDR3 is 14 residues. Germline CDR1 SEHNR, CDR2 FQNEAQ (reference sequence).

The J gene is TRBJ1-1, the V gene TRBV6-2 or TRBV6-3, with 7 bases aligning to TRBD1. V gave up 4 bases and J gave up 6 bases; unmatched junction bases: 8. Germline CDR1 reads MNHEY; CDR2 reads SVGEGT. The CDR3 sequence is 14 residues long. The CDR3 nucleotides read TGTGCCAGCAGTTCGACAGGGACGGCGGCTGAAGCTTTCTTT. This encodes CASSSTGTAAEAFF.

The rearrangement uses TRBV25-1 and TRBJ1-2; weak D call: TRBD1 (6 bases). With 3 bases removed from V and 1 base from J, the gap between germline ends came to 18 bases. The length of the CDR3 is 17 residues. Germline CDR1 and CDR2: MGHDK and SYGVNS. The CDR3 sequence is CASSDSEGGSFNYGYTF. In DNA, the CDR3 is TGTGCCAGCAGTGATTCAGAGGGGGGCAGCTTTAACTATGGCTACACCTTC.

This clonotype was seen many times. The chain links TRBV11-2 to TRBJ2-4; D possibly uses TRBD1 or TRBD2 (5 bases each). CDR3 length: 16 amino acids. CDR1 and CDR2 from the germline V gene are SGHAT and FQNNGV. The germline V and J ends were trimmed by 5 bases and 2 bases, with 16 bases remaining between them. In nucleotides, the CDR3 is TGTGCCAGCAGCCGTCAAGGGGACGCGTCCAAAAACATTCAGTACTTC. It specifies CASSRQGDASKNIQYF. Supplemented by reference TRBV11-2 and TRBJ2-4, the full variable domain reads EAGVAQSPRYKIIEKRQSVAFWCNPISGHATLYWYQQILGQGPKLLIQFQNNGVVDDSQLPKDRFSAERLKGVDSTLKIQPAKLEDSAVYLCASSRQGDASKNIQYFGAGTRLSVL.

This clonotype came up a few times. In DNA, the CDR3 is TGTGCCAGCAGTTGGGACAGGGGCTATGGCTACACCTTC. Residues: CASSWDRGYGYTF. This rearrangement joins TRBV6-2 or TRBV6-3 to TRBJ1-2, with 10 nucleotides matching TRBD1. Looked up from germline, CDR1 is MNHEY and CDR2 is SVGEGT. The CDR3 loop spans 13 amino acids. V lost 4 bases to trimming and J lost 4 bases; unmatched junction nucleotides: 0.

This clonotype was detected ten times or more. The chain is built from TRBV20-1 and TRBJ2-3; no reliable D call. Trimming stripped 4 bases from V and 2 bases from J, with 13 bases between. This CDR3 is 14 amino acids long. Looked up from germline, CDR1 is DFQATT and CDR2 is SNEGSKA (reference sequence). The CDR3 region is CSAKLQPYTDTQYF. In DNA, the CDR3 is TGCAGTGCTAAGTTGCAGCCCTACACAGATACGCAGTATTTT.

This clonotype has just a few counts. The chain joins TRBV6-2 or TRBV6-3 to TRBJ1-1; D call uncertain. Germline lookup yields CDR1 MNHEY and CDR2 SVGEGT. Between the trimmed V and J ends, which lost 2 bases and 6 bases, there was a span of 10 bases. This CDR3 region has 13 residues. CDR3: CASSYRLESEAFF. DNA of the CDR3: TGTGCCAGCAGTTACCGGCTGGAATCTGAAGCTTTCTTT.

Concerning this clonotype itself: A much larger clone lies one base from this, so it may be a read error. V usage is TRBV5-6 and J usage is TRBJ1-4; weak D call: TRBD1 (5 bases). The CDR3 is made up of 15 amino acids. Trimming removed 7 bases from V and 5 bases from J, with 18 bases in between. The germline gives CDR1 SGHDT, CDR2 YYEEEE. The CDR3 loop is CASGRDVGHNEKLFF. The CDR3 DNA follows: TGTGCCAGCGGCCGGGACGTCGGACACAATGAAAAACTGTTTTTT.